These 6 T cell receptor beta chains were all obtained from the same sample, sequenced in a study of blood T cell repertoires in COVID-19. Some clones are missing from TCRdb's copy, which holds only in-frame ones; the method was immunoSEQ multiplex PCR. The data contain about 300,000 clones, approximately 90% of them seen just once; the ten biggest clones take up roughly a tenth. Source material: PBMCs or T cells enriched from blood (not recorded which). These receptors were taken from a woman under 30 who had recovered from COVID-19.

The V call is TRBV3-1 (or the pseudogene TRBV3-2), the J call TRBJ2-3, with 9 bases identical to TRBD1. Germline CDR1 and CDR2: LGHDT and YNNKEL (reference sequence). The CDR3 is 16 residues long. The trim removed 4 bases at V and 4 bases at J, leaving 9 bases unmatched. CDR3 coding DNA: TGTGCCAGCAGCCCAAGGGGGGACAGGGCCCCAGATACGCAGTATTTT. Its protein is CASSPRGDRAPDTQYF.

Written as DNA, the CDR3 is TGTGCCAGCAGCTTAGCGGGGACGGAGGGGACGCATTTT. Its protein product is CASSLAGTEGTHF. The rearrangement joins TRBV7-9 to TRBJ1-5; D possibly corresponds to TRBD1 (5 bases). Germline-derived CDR1 and CDR2 are SEHNR and FQNEAQ (reference sequence). This CDR3 region has 13 residues. V was trimmed by 0 bases and J by 15 bases, leaving 15 bases between them. Full variable domain (remainder filled in from reference TRBV7-9 and TRBJ1-5): DTGVSQNPRHKITKRGQNVTFRCDPISEHNRLYWYRQTLGQGPEFLTYFQNEAQLEKSRLLSDRFSAERPKGSFSTLEIQRTEQGDSAMYLCASSLAGTEGTHFGDGTRLSIL.

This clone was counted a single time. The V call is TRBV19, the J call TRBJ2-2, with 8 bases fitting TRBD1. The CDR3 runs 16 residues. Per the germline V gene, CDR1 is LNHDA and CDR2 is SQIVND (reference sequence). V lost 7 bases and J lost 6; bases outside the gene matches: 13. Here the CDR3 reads CASKVAPSTGAGELFF. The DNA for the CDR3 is TGTGCCAGTAAAGTGGCCCCCTCGACAGGGGCCGGGGAGCTGTTTTTT.

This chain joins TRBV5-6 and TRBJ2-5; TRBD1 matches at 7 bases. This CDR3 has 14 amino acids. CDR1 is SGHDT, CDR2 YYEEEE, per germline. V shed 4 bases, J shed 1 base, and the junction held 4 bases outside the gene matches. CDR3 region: CASSLGQTQETQYF. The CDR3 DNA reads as TGTGCCAGCAGCCTGGGACAGACCCAAGAGACCCAGTACTTC.

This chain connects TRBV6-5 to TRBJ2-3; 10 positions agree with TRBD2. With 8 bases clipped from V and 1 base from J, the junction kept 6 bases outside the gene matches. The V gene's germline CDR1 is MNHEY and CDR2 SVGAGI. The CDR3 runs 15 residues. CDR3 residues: CASERGGVGTDTQYF. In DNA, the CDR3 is TGTGCCAGCGAGCGGGGGGGCGTCGGCACAGATACGCAGTATTTT.

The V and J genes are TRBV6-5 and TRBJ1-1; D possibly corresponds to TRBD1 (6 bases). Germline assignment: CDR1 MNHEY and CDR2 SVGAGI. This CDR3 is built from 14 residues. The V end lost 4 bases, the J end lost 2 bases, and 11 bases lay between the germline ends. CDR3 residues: CASSSLGGNTEAFF. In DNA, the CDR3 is TGTGCCAGCAGTTCCCTAGGGGGAAACACTGAAGCTTTCTTT.